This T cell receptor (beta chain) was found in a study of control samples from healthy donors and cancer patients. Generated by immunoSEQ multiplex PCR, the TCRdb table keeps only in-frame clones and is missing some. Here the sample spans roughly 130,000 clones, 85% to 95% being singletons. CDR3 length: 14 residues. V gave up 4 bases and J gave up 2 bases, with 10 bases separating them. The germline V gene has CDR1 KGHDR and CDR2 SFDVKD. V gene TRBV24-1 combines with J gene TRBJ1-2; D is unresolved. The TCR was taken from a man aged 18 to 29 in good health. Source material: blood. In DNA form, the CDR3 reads TGTGCCACCAGTGACCGTGGACGGAACTATGGCTACACCTTC. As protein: CATSDRGRNYGYTF.